A selection of T cell receptor beta chains follows, all from one sample in a study of PD-1 blockade in classical Hodgkin lymphoma. Libraries were prepared by immunoSEQ multiplex PCR; TCRdb keeps only in-frame clonotypes and omits some of them. The sample consists of 20,000 to 30,000 clones, more than 80% of them appearing once. Sequenced here: peripheral blood mononuclear cells (PBMCs), sampled before the second cycle of nivolumab. These receptors were obtained from a human donor with classical Hodgkin lymphoma. Each CDR3 is given without its conserved first and last residue.

TRBJ1-1,TRBV9,ASSVRGVKDTEAF
TRBJ1-6,TRBV19,ASSLWDSADSPLH
TRBJ1-1,TRBV4-3,ASSQDLLAENTEAF
TRBJ2-7,TRBV12-5,ASGLSDTPDEQY
TRBJ2-3,TRBV5-8,ASSLFVVFRGGTSTDTQY
TRBJ2-7,TRBV4-3,ASSQDREAYEQY
TRBJ1-2,TRBV28,AAHGGGDNYGYT
TRBJ2-7,TRBV30,AWSVLRGSEQY
TRBJ1-6,TRBV5-4,ASSLVPGNYNSPLH
TRBJ2-7,TRBV5-6,ASSPWTGSSYEQY
TRBJ1-5,TRBV7-2,ASSPGAASNQPQH
TRBJ2-3,TRBV7-2,ASSLIQGAADTQY
TRBJ2-7,TRBV12-5,ASGLDLTGFPYEQY
TRBJ1-2,TRBV2,ASSEDPANYGYT
TRBJ1-6,TRBV30,ACSANSPLH